This entry describes one T cell receptor beta chain. This sample was included in a study of blood T cell repertoires in COVID-19. Study summary: Samples of COVID-19 (acute and convalescent) were obtained from the United States, Italy and Spain. The analysed material was cDNA or gDNA that came from T cells, B-cell-depleted T cells, or PBMCs.

Germline V gene sequence: CDR1 MNHEY, CDR2 SMNVEV (reference sequence). This CDR3 has 16 residues. V gave up 1 base and J gave up 3 bases; unmatched junction bases: 3. In the study's own analysis: It was from reference gene primer amplification that nucleated cell counts were estimated. The protocol was immunoSEQ multiplex PCR, while the TCRdb copy is restricted to in-frame clones and leaves out a portion. The D gene and trimming were derived from the DNA, and the V and J assignments and clone size from that table. The sample lists fewer than 250,000 clones; approximately 80% were seen once. The specimen was peripheral blood. The chain recombines TRBV27 with TRBJ1-6; 7 nucleotides line up with TRBD1. This clonotype originated in a woman in her sixties or seventies with active or convalescent COVID-19. The CDR3 nucleotides read TGTGCCAGCAGTTTATGGGGGGACAGCTATAATTCACCCCTCCACTTT. This sequence encodes CASSLWGDSYNSPLHF.